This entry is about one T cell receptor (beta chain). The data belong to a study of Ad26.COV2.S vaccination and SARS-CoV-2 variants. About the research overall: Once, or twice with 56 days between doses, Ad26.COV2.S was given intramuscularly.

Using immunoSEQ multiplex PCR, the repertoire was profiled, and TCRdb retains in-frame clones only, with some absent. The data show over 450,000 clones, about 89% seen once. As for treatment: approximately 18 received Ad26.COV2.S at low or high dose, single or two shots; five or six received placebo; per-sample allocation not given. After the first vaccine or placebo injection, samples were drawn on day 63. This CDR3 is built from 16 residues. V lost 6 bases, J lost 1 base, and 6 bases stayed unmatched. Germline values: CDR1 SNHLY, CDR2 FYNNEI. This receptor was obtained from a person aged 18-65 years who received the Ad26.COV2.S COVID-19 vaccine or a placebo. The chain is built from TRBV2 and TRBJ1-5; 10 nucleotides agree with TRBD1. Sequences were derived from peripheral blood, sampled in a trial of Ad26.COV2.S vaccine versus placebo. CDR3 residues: CASRPLDRGSNQPQHF. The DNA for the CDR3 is TGTGCCAGCAGACCCCTGGACAGGGGGAGCAATCAGCCCCAGCATTTT. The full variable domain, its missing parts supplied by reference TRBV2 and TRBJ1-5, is EPEVTQTPSHQVTQMGQEVILRCVPISNHLYFYWYRQILGQKVEFLVSFYNNEISEKSEIFDDQFSVERPDGSNFTLKIRSTKLEDSAMYFCASRPLDRGSNQPQHFGDGTRLSIL.